Sequencing of this TCR beta chain was carried out in a study of follicular helper T cells after annual influenza vaccination. Sequenced by immunoSEQ multiplex PCR; TCRdb stores in-frame clones only, minus some. The sample consists of about 5,800 clones, approximately 85% of them appearing once. Time point noted: 2015-2016 season, pre-vaccination. The CDR3 sequence is 14 residues long. Deletions cut 0 bases from V and 11 bases from J, with 18 bases between. CDR1 and CDR2 (germline): SGHKS, YYEKEE (reference sequence). The sequencing here drew on CXCR5+ CD38- circulating T follicular helper cells from blood, taken on the day of influenza vaccination. Subset specified: circulating Tfh, non-naive CD4+CXCR5+PD-1+ (ICOS+CD38+ or ICOS-CD38-). The gene calls are TRBV5-5 and TRBJ2-7, with D uncertain. This TCR was sampled from an adult who received the influenza vaccine. As DNA, the CDR3 is TGTGCCAGCAGCTTGGGGACGGCCCGGCTCGGTGAGTACTTC. This encodes CASSLGTARLGEYF.